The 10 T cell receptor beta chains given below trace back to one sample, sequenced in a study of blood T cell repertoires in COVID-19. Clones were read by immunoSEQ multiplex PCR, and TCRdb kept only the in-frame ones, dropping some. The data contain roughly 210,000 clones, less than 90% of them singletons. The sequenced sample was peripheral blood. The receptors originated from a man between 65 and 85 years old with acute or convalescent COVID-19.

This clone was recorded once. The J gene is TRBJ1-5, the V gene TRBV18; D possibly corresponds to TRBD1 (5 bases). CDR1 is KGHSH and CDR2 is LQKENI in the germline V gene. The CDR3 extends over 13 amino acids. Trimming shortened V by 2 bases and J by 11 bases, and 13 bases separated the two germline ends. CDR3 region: CASSPSKEGTQHF. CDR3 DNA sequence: TGTGCCAGCTCACCATCGAAGGAGGGGACCCAGCATTTT.

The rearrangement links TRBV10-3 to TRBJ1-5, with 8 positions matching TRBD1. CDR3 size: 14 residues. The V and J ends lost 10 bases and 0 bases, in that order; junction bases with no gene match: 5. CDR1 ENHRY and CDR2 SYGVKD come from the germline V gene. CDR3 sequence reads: CATATGVSNQPQHF. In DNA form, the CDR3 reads TGTGCCACCGCGACAGGGGTTAGCAATCAGCCCCAGCATTTT.

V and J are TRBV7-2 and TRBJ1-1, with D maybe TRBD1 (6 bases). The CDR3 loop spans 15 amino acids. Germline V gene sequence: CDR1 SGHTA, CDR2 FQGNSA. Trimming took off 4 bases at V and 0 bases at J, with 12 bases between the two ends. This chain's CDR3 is CASSSGGAMNTEAFF. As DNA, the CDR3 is TGTGCCAGCAGCTCCGGGGGGGCGATGAACACTGAAGCTTTCTTT.

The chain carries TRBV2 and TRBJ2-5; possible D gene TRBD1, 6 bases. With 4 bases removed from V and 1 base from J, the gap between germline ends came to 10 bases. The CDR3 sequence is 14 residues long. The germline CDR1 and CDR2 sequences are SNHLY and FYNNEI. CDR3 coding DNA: TGTGCCAGCAGTGTACGACAGGCCCAAGAGACCCAGTACTTC. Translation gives CASSVRQAQETQYF. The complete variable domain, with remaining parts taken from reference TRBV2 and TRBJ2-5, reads EPEVTQTPSHQVTQMGQEVILRCVPISNHLYFYWYRQILGQKVEFLVSFYNNEISEKSEIFDDQFSVERPDGSNFTLKIRSTKLEDSAMYFCASSVRQAQETQYFGPGTRLLVL.

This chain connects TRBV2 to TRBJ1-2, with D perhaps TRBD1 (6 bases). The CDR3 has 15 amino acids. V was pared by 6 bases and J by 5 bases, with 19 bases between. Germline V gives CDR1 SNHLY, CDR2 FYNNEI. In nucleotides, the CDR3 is TGTGCCAGCAGCTTGCGGGCGACAGGAGAGTATGGCTACACCTTC. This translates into CASSLRATGEYGYTF.

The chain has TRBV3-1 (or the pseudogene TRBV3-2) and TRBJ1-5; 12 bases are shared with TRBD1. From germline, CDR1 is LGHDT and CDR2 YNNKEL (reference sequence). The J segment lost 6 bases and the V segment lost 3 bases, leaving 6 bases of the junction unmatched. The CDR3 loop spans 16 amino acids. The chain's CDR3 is CASSQGQGALGQPQHF. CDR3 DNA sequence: TGTGCCAGCAGCCAGGGACAGGGGGCTTTAGGTCAGCCCCAGCATTTT.

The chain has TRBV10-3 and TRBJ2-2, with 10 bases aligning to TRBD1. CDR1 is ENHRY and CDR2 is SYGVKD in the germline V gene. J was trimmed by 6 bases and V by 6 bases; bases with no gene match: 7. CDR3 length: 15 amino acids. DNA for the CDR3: TGTGCCATCAGGGGCGGGACAGGGGACTCCGGGGAGCTGTTTTTT. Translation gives CAIRGGTGDSGELFF.

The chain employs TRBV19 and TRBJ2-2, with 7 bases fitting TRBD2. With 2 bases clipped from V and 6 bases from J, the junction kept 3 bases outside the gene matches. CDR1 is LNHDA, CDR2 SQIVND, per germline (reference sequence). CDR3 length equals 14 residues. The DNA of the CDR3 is TGTGCCAGTAGTATAAAGGGAGGGCCCGGGGAGCTGTTTTTT. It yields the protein CASSIKGGPGELFF.

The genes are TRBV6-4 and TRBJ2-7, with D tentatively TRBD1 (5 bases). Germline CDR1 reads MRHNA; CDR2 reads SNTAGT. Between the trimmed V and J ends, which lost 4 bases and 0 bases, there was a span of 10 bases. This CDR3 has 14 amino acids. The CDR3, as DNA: TGTGCCAGCAGTGTGCGCCAGGGCTCCTACGAGCAGTACTTC. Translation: CASSVRQGSYEQYF.

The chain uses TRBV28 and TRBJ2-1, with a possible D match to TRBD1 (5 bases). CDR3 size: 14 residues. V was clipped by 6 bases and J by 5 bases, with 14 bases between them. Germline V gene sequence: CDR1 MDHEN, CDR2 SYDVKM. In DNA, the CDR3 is TGTGCCAGCAGAGGACCCCTGGACAACAATGAGCAGTTCTTC. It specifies CASRGPLDNNEQFF.